This T cell receptor beta chain was captured by sequencing in a study of post-analysis software for immune sequencing data (dated by TCRdb to about 2015). Context from the whole study: Relapsing-remitting, secondary progressive and progressive-relapsing multiple sclerosis were recorded as disease courses, and subtype annotation was lacking for some patients. The patient repertoires were compared against approximately twelve previously published healthy control repertoires obtained from donors aged roughly 6 to 28 years. A subset of samples was prepared in parallel using single-end sample barcoding, then pooled and co-amplified after Illumina adapter ligation. What the study reported, not specific to this receptor: When samples were clustered directly using the F measure, samples prepared in the same batch co-clustered strongly, which prompted a batch-effect correction. The multiple sclerosis patient group was slightly younger than the control group. Multiple sclerosis patients had significantly lower normalized Chao1 diversity than controls, a result that suggests substantial peripheral T-cell clonal expansion. A few TRBV segments, including TRBV5-6, TRBV5-1 and TRBV20-1, were significantly more frequent in patients than controls.

The receptor library was made with PCR. These reads were obtained on an Illumina HiSeq 2500. To reduce PCR and sequencing biases, unique molecular identifiers were built into the TCR beta cDNA libraries. About 500,000 cDNA molecules were obtained per 1 to 10 million input T cells, so each molecule approximated one T cell. Patient libraries were prepared and sequenced with the same protocol used for the earlier healthy control dataset. Samples belonging to the same batch were prepared together, multiplexed and sequenced on a shared HiSeq lane. As for how the authors treated the data: MIGEC was used to process the raw barcoded reads, and molecular identifier groups with only a single read were discarded before consensus assembly and CDR3 extraction. VDJtools was used for post-analysis of the clonotype tables, with diversity normalized by down-sampling every dataset to the smallest sample size. To correct batch-related cross-sample contamination, repertoire overlap clustering matched CDR3 amino acid sequences but not nucleotide sequences. TCRdb took the public reads, trimmed them with fastp at Q25, ran MiXCR for clone calling and kept in-frame beta chains. Each CDR3 protein appears once, grouped with its most common genes and DNA. What appears here as the V and J calls and clone size reflects TCRdb's work, not the paper's. The sample table contains about 760,000 distinct CDR3 sequences; only one count was recorded for 25% to 30% of them. Of the sample, under 0.7% is held by the ten largest clones.

The CDR3 runs 11 residues from the cysteine to the phenylalanine. The read is trimmed to its CDR3 DNA, 33 bases read in frame from base 1. Looking up the germline V gene (reference sequence) yields CDR1 DFQATT and CDR2 SNEGSKA. V is shortened by 3 bases, J by 9 bases, and the region joining them spans 9 bases. Regarding this clonotype: Its antigen is currently not known. Base-call qualities are not available, and no considerably larger clone is one nucleotide away.

TCR beta repertoires were profiled from peripheral blood of about a dozen young patients with multiple sclerosis to demonstrate the VDJtools post-analysis software. The multiple sclerosis patients were children and adolescents ranging in age from about 6 to 17 years. Sequenced material: blood. The receptor comes from a girl aged 5 to 17 with multiple sclerosis. Recombination connected TRBV20-1 to TRBJ2-1; the D segment cannot be called with confidence. The bases are TGCAGTGCTAGCTTGCGTGGTGAGCAGTTCTTC. This codes for CSASLRGEQFF.